This TCR beta chain was identified in a study of OX40 agonist ivuxolimab in advanced cancers. Overall study findings and caveats: Certain nonresponding patients likewise had low normalized T-cell clonal expansion. At doses 0.1 to 3.0 mg/kg, CD4+ and CD8+ clones expanded.

V was clipped by 0 bases and J by 4 bases, with 10 bases between them. This CDR3 is built from 15 residues. Germline CDR1 reads MNHEY; CDR2 reads SVGAGI. Clones were sequenced by immunoSEQ multiplex PCR, and TCRdb holds only the in-frame ones, with some missing. The table has approximately 69,000 clones, 90% seen once. Worth noting for this clone: The antigen remains unidentified.

The origin of this receptor is an adult with an advanced solid tumor such as melanoma, head and neck, liver or kidney cancer. This chain connects TRBV6-5 to TRBJ1-3; D is unresolved. Sequences were derived from CD4+ or CD8+ T cells sorted from blood, sampled in a trial of the OX40 agonist ivuxolimab. The CDR3 loop is CASSYSRVSGNTIYF. The CDR3 region has the DNA TGTGCCAGCAGTTACTCGCGGGTTTCGGGAAACACCATATATTTT.